This TCR beta chain was recovered during a study of blood T cells in healthy people across ages. Through a sample-barcoded 5' primer and a J-beta primer mix, a second PCR was run for roughly 6 to 12 cycles. TCRdb ran MiXCR on the 5' RACE reads and lists one entry per CDR3 protein. The data contain 950,000 to 1,200,000 distinct CDR3 sequences, about two fifths of them singletons. Points on this clonotype: An end of the junction differs from the germline gene, which may be a read error.

Sequencing input: blood. This TCR derives from a man younger than 35 in good health.

CDR3: CASSQDRRGANYGYTF. The CDR3 region has the DNA TGTGCCAGCAGTCAAGATCGGCGGGGAGCTAACTATGGCTACACCTTC. This chain connects TRBV4-2 to TRBJ1-2; no definite D call. This CDR3 is built from 16 residues. The germline CDR1 and CDR2 sequences are LGHNA and YNFKEQ.